Listed below are T cell receptor beta chains from one sample, sequenced in a study of response to subunit inactivated influenza vaccine. TCRdb redid the calling of the RT-PCR reads with MiXCR, one entry per CDR3 protein. The sample shows roughly 650,000 distinct CDR3 sequences, approximately 14% of them seen only once. Specimen: PBMCs from blood, collected 14 to 15 days before vaccination. These receptors were collected from a man aged 50 to 60 who received an inactivated influenza vaccine. Both conserved end residues are part of each CDR3. The D gene is left open where the match is weak. The listing skips clone size in some rows; elsewhere it reads once, few, many or a size class.

TRBV9	TRBJ2-7	TRBD1	few	TGTGCCAGCAGCGCCGACAGGGCAGGAGGCGAGCAGTACTTC	CASSADRAGGEQYF
TRBV15	TRBJ2-1	TRBD2	many	TGTGCCACCAGCAGAGTGGCTAGCGGGGGGTTCTACAATGAGCAGTTCTTC	CATSRVASGGFYNEQFF
TRBV6-5	TRBJ1-3	TRBD1	few	TGTGCCAGCAGTTCGCGACAGGGGTCCACGGGAAACACCATATATTTT	CASSSRQGSTGNTIYF
TRBV14	TRBJ1-4	NA	few	TGTGCCAGCAGCCAGTTTTCAGGAGAAAAACTGTTTTTT	CASSQFSGEKLFF
TRBV11-2	TRBJ2-1	NA	many	TGTGCCAGCAATCGGGCCCCAAGCTCCTACAATGAGCAGTTCTTC	CASNRAPSSYNEQFF
TRBV12-3/TRBV12-4	TRBJ2-5	TRBD2	few	TGTGCCAGCAGTCCCGGGGCTAGCGGGGGGGGGGAGACCCAGTACTTC	CASSPGASGGGETQYF
TRBV20-1	TRBJ2-3	NA	few	TGCAGTGCCCCGAAGGGGGGGGCTGGGGATACGCAGTATTTT	CSAPKGGAGDTQYF
TRBV7-2	TRBJ2-3	NA	NA	TGTGCCAGCAGCTTAAGTCCCTCAGATACGCAGTATTTT	CASSLSPSDTQYF
TRBV6-5	TRBJ2-5	NA	NA	TGTGCCAGCAGTTACTCGGGGGGATGGGAGACCCAGTACTTC	CASSYSGGWETQYF
TRBV7-6	TRBJ1-3	TRBD1	NA	TGTGCCAGCAGCTTAGACGACAGGGGGATTGGAAACACCATATATTTT	CASSLDDRGIGNTIYF
TRBV28	TRBJ2-7	TRBD1	many	TGTGCCAGCGACCGGGACAGGGGGAGCGAGCAGTACTTC	CASDRDRGSEQYF
TRBV28	TRBJ2-7	TRBD1	NA	TGTGCCAGCAGTTTACCCGGGACAGGGAACGAGCAGTACTTC	CASSLPGTGNEQYF
TRBV29-1	TRBJ2-5	TRBD1	few	TGCAGCGCCGTGACAGGGCCCACGGCCCAGTACTTC	CSAVTGPTAQYF
TRBV12-3/TRBV12-4	TRBJ2-3	NA	NA	TGTGCCAGCAGTTTAGGGTTAGCGTCTAGCACAGATACGCAGTATTTT	CASSLGLASSTDTQYF
TRBV2	TRBJ2-2	TRBD1	NA	TGTGCCAGCAGTCTCCGGGACAGGGGAAACTCCGGGGAGCTGTTTTTT	CASSLRDRGNSGELFF
TRBV12-3/TRBV12-4	TRBJ2-3	TRBD2	many	TGTGCCAGCGGAACCCTGCTAGCGGGCCCCCCAGATACGCAGTATTTT	CASGTLLAGPPDTQYF
TRBV3-1	TRBJ2-7	NA	few	TGTGCCAGCAGCCAACGAGGGTTGTTCACCCGCTTC	CASSQRGLFTRF
TRBV2	TRBJ2-7	TRBD2	few	TGTGCCAGCAGTGGACTAGCGGGAATATCTTCCTACGAGCAGTACTTC	CASSGLAGISSYEQYF
TRBV12-3/TRBV12-4	TRBJ1-5	TRBD1	few	TGTGCCAGCAGGCCGACAGGGAATACCCAGCCCCAGCATTTT	CASRPTGNTQPQHF
TRBV12-3/TRBV12-4	TRBJ1-5	NA	NA	TGTGCCAGCAGTTTGTCGGAACTCGGGCAGCCCCAGCATTTT	CASSLSELGQPQHF
TRBV9	TRBJ2-2	NA	few	TGTGCCAGCAGCACCGCCGCGGGACCGAACACCGGGGAGCTGTTTTTT	CASSTAAGPNTGELFF
TRBV3-1	TRBJ2-2	NA	NA	TGTGCCAGCAGCCAACCGAGCGGGCCCACCGGGGAGCTGTTTTTT	CASSQPSGPTGELFF
TRBV15	TRBJ2-3	NA	few	TGTGCCACCAGCAGAGAGATAGCAGATACGCAGTATTTT	CATSREIADTQYF
TRBV6-2/TRBV6-3	TRBJ2-7	NA	few	TGTGCCAGCAGTTACCTCTCGGGGGCTTCCTACGAGCAGTACTTC	CASSYLSGASYEQYF
TRBV6-2/TRBV6-3	TRBJ1-2	TRBD1	NA	TGTGCCAGCACCCCACCGGACAGGGGGCGGAATGGCTACACCTTC	CASTPPDRGRNGYTF
TRBV29-1	TRBJ1-1	TRBD1	few	TGCAGCGTTGAAGGCAGGGGGCGAGGGGGCACTGAAGCTTTCTTT	CSVEGRGRGGTEAFF
TRBV7-2	TRBJ2-1	NA	NA	TGTGCCAGCAGCTCGACCGGGGTCCACAATGAGCAGTTCTTC	CASSSTGVHNEQFF
TRBV6-2/TRBV6-3	TRBJ2-3	NA	many	TGTGCCAGCAGTTACAGTGGCGGGGCCACAGATACGCAGTATTTT	CASSYSGGATDTQYF
TRBV30	TRBJ2-3	NA	NA	TGTGCCTGGAGTGACAGAAACACAGATACGCAGTATTTT	CAWSDRNTDTQYF
TRBV6-2/TRBV6-3	TRBJ2-7	TRBD1	many	TGTGCCAGCAGTACGACAGGGTCATACGAGCAGTACTTC	CASSTTGSYEQYF
TRBV11-2	TRBJ2-5	TRBD2	few	TGTGCCAGCAGCTCCTGGACTAGCGGGGGTCAGACCCAGTACTTC	CASSSWTSGGQTQYF
TRBV27	TRBJ2-7	NA	NA	TGTGCCAGCAGCCCCGGCTGGACAGCACCCTACGAGCAGTACTTC	CASSPGWTAPYEQYF
TRBV7-2	TRBJ2-7	NA	NA	TGTGCCAGCAGCTTAGTGGGCGACGAGAGCTCCTACGAGCAGTACTTC	CASSLVGDESSYEQYF
TRBV12-3/TRBV12-4	TRBJ2-2	NA	few	TGTGCCAGCAGTGGGACGCGGAACACCGGGGAGCTGTTTTTT	CASSGTRNTGELFF
TRBV12-3/TRBV12-4	TRBJ2-1	NA	NA	TGTGCCAGCAGACCCGGGAGTAGCCCCCTTAATGAGCAGTTCTTC	CASRPGSSPLNEQFF
TRBV6-2/TRBV6-3	TRBJ2-5	TRBD1	few	TGTGCCAGCAGTTACTCTAGGGGGCGGAATCGAGAGACCCAGTACTTC	CASSYSRGRNRETQYF
TRBV7-9	TRBJ2-7	NA	NA	TGTGCCAGCTCGCGAGCCGGCTACCCTTACGAGCAGTACTTC	CASSRAGYPYEQYF
TRBV7-6	TRBJ2-5	NA	many	TGTGCCAGCAGTTCAACCCCGGGGGAGACCCAGTACTTC	CASSSTPGETQYF
TRBV20-1	TRBJ2-7	TRBD1	few	TGCAGTGCTCAAACCCCGGGACAGGGTTACGAGCAGTACTTC	CSAQTPGQGYEQYF
TRBV5-1	TRBJ2-7	TRBD1	few	TGCGCCAGCAGCCCGGGACAGGGTGCCTACTCCTACGAGCAGTACTTC	CASSPGQGAYSYEQYF
TRBV29-1	TRBJ2-1	TRBD1	many	TGCAGCGTTGAATTTAGAGGACAGGGATCCTACAATGAGCAGTTCTTC	CSVEFRGQGSYNEQFF
TRBV2	TRBJ2-7	TRBD2	NA	TGTGCCAGCAGGGCGACTAGCGGGAGGGCCTACGAGCAGTACTTC	CASRATSGRAYEQYF
TRBV6-2/TRBV6-3	TRBJ1-1	NA	many	TGTGCCAGCAGGAACGACAGAATGAACACTGAAGCTTTCTTT	CASRNDRMNTEAFF
TRBV10-3	TRBJ1-1	NA	NA	TGTGCCATCAGAGAAGACCTTAGCTCTGAAGCTTTCTTT	CAIREDLSSEAFF
TRBV18	TRBJ2-5	NA	NA	TGTGCCAGCTCAAACACAGTACAAGAGACCCAGTACTTC	CASSNTVQETQYF
TRBV20-1	TRBJ2-7	TRBD1	few	TGCAGTGCTGGAGAGGGACAGTCCTACGAGCAGTACTTC	CSAGEGQSYEQYF
TRBV7-8	TRBJ1-2	TRBD1	many	TGTGCCAGCAGCTTAACGCGGGACAGCTATGGCTACACCTTC	CASSLTRDSYGYTF
TRBV20-1	TRBJ2-5	TRBD2	NA	TGCAGTGCTAGCTCCCTAGCGGGAGGGCCTTGGGAGACCCAGTACTTC	CSASSLAGGPWETQYF
TRBV12-3/TRBV12-4	TRBJ2-7	NA	NA	TGTGCCAGCAGCCGGGACACCCGCTCCGAGCAGTACTTC	CASSRDTRSEQYF
TRBV29-1	TRBJ2-1	NA	many	TGCAGCGTTGAAGAAGGGGCTCTTCACAATGAGCAGTTCTTC	CSVEEGALHNEQFF
TRBV4-2	TRBJ2-5	NA	NA	TGTGCCAGCAGCCTCCTGCTGGCCAGCCAAGAGACCCAGTACTTC	CASSLLLASQETQYF
TRBV29-1	TRBJ2-5	NA	NA	TGCAGCGTTGAAGACGATAAAGAGACCCAGTACTTC	CSVEDDKETQYF
TRBV7-2	TRBJ1-5	NA	NA	TGTGCCAGCAGCTTAGAGGGGGGCCGGCAGCCCCAGCATTTT	CASSLEGGRQPQHF